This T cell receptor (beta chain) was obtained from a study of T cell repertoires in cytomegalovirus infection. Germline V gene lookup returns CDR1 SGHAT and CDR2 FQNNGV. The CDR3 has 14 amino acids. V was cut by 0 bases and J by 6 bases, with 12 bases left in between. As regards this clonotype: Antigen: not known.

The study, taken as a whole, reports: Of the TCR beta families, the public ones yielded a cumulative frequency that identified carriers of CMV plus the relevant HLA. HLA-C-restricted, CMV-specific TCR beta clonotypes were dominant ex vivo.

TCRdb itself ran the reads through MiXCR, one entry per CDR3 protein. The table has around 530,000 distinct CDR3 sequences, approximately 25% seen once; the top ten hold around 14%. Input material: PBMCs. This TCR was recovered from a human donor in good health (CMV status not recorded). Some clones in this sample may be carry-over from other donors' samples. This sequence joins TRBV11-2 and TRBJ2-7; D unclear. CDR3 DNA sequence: TGTGCCAGCAGCTTAGAAAGGGATCTGAGCGAGCAGTACTTC. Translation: CASSLERDLSEQYF.